These T cell receptor beta chains were read from a single sample in a study of T-cell memory formation after mild COVID-19. TCRdb independently ran MiXCR on the 5' RACE reads; one entry per CDR3 protein. This table holds some 210,000 distinct CDR3 sequences, 10% to 13% found once. What was sequenced was PBMCs or a T cell subset sorted from them (not recorded which). These TCRs come from a man aged 18 to 30 who had mild COVID-19 (a few samples of this study predate the infection). Cell type and time point are not known. CDR3s include the opening cysteine and the closing phenylalanine or tryptophan. A D gene is named only where the DNA matches it firmly. Clone size is stated in some rows and not others, as once, few, many or a class when expanded.

>17|TRBV7-2|TRBD2|TRBJ2-3|many
CASSLMMSGTSTDTQYF
TGTGCCAGCAGCTTAATGATGAGCGGGACTAGCACAGATACGCAGTATTTT
>16|TRBV5-1|-|TRBJ1-6|-
CASSLVGGGNNSPLHF
TGCGCCAGCAGCTTGGTAGGAGGGGGGAATAATTCACCCCTCCACTTT
>17|TRBV20-1|TRBD2|TRBJ2-1|few
CSANKASGGSSYNEQFF
TGCAGTGCTAATAAGGCTAGCGGGGGGAGCTCCTACAATGAGCAGTTCTTC
>13|TRBV30|TRBD1|TRBJ1-4|-
CAWRVGQNEKLFF
TGTGCCTGGAGGGTGGGACAGAACGAAAAACTGTTTTTT
>16|TRBV5-1|-|TRBJ1-3|-
CASSPTVWVSGNTIYF
TGCGCCAGCAGCCCGACAGTGTGGGTCTCTGGAAACACCATATATTTT
>15|TRBV6-2/TRBV6-3|-|TRBJ1-2|few
CASSYPQQGSYGYTF
TGTGCCAGCAGTTACCCCCAGCAAGGTTCCTATGGCTACACCTTC
>12|TRBV29-1|-|TRBJ1-5|-
CSARDLDQPQHF
TGCAGCGCCAGAGACCTGGATCAGCCCCAGCATTTT
>16|TRBV24-1|-|TRBJ1-2|-
CATSDPPGSANYGYTF
TGTGCCACCAGTGATCCGCCCGGTTCAGCTAACTATGGCTACACCTTC
>15|TRBV5-1|TRBD2|TRBJ2-1|-
CASSQIDPGGNEQFF
TGCGCCAGCAGCCAAATAGACCCGGGGGGCAATGAGCAGTTCTTC
>15|TRBV5-1|-|TRBJ1-5|few
CASSLAGEGGQPQHF
TGCGCCAGCAGCTTGGCCGGGGAAGGAGGGCAGCCCCAGCATTTT
>13|TRBV28|-|TRBJ2-5|few
CASGDTYQETQYF
TGTGCCAGCGGGGACACCTACCAAGAGACCCAGTACTTC
>15|TRBV7-2|-|TRBJ2-7|-
CASSLGRGLAYEQYF
TGTGCCAGCAGCTTAGGCCGGGGCCTAGCCTACGAGCAGTACTTC
>14|TRBV7-9|-|TRBJ1-1|few
CASSLRQDGTEAFF
TGTGCCAGCAGCCTTCGACAGGACGGCACTGAAGCTTTCTTT
>13|TRBV5-1|-|TRBJ1-3|many
CASSLEVGNTIYF
TGCGCCAGCAGCTTGGAGGTGGGAAACACCATATATTTT
>16|TRBV6-5|-|TRBJ1-6|few
CASSYRFTGYNSPLHF
TGTGCCAGCAGTTACCGATTTACAGGGTATAATTCACCCCTCCACTTT
>16|TRBV5-6|-|TRBJ1-4|few
CASSLAATLLNEKLFF
TGTGCCAGCAGCTTGGCAGCGACCCTACTTAATGAAAAACTGTTTTTT
>16|TRBV6-5|-|TRBJ2-2|-
CASSYGRLRVTGELFF
TGTGCCAGCAGTTACGGCAGACTCCGGGTCACCGGGGAGCTGTTTTTT
>13|TRBV18|-|TRBJ2-7|-
CASSPYTGIEQYF
TGTGCCAGCTCGCCCTATACAGGGATCGAGCAGTACTTC
>14|TRBV2|-|TRBJ2-2|-
CASSDPGHTGELFF
TGTGCCAGCAGTGACCCGGGCCACACCGGGGAGCTGTTTTTT
>15|TRBV21-1|-|TRBJ1-1|-
CASSILGAANTEAFF
TGTGCCAGCAGCATCCTCGGGGCAGCGAACACTGAAGCTTTCTTT
>11|TRBV7-2|-|TRBJ2-3|many
CASSLLDTQYF
TGTGCCAGCAGCTTATTAGATACGCAGTATTTT
>15|TRBV7-3|TRBD2|TRBJ2-5|few
CASSQGLAGVETQYF
TGTGCCAGCAGCCAAGGACTAGCGGGGGTAGAGACCCAGTACTTC
>15|TRBV6-5|-|TRBJ2-7|few
CASSYSTSGGYEQYF
TGTGCCAGCAGTTACTCGACCAGTGGGGGCTACGAGCAGTACTTC
>15|TRBV5-1|TRBD1|TRBJ2-7|many
CASSVPGQGANEQYF
TGCGCCAGCAGCGTCCCTGGACAGGGGGCTAACGAGCAGTACTTC
>14|TRBV13|-|TRBJ1-1|few
CASLEARVNTEAFF
TGTGCCAGCCTCGAGGCACGCGTGAACACTGAAGCTTTCTTT
>14|TRBV7-2|TRBD1|TRBJ2-5|many
CASTLEGGGETQYF
TGTGCCAGCACTCTAGAAGGGGGCGGGGAGACCCAGTACTTC
>14|TRBV4-2|-|TRBJ2-3|many
CASSQEKATDTQYF
TGTGCCAGCAGCCAAGAGAAAGCGACAGATACGCAGTATTTT
>14|TRBV4-1|-|TRBJ2-7|many
CASSQEPYGQEQYF
TGCGCCAGCAGCCAAGAGCCCTACGGACAGGAGCAGTACTTC
>16|TRBV12-3/TRBV12-4|TRBD1|TRBJ1-5|few
CASSNPPGTGNQPQHF
TGTGCCAGCAGTAACCCCCCCGGGACAGGTAATCAGCCCCAGCATTTT
>14|TRBV3-1|TRBD1|TRBJ2-1|-
CASSPNRGKDEQFF
TGTGCCAGCAGCCCCAACAGGGGAAAGGATGAGCAGTTCTTC
>17|TRBV4-1|-|TRBJ1-1|-
CATRATGRGRGGTEAFF
TGCGCCACCAGGGCCACAGGCAGAGGGAGAGGCGGCACTGAAGCTTTCTTT
>16|TRBV4-3|TRBD2|TRBJ2-3|few
CASSRLAGGPPDTQYF
TGCGCCAGCAGCCGACTAGCGGGGGGGCCTCCGGATACGCAGTATTTT
>16|TRBV18|TRBD1|TRBJ2-1|few
CASSPMAGGKYGEQFF
TGTGCCAGCTCCCCGATGGCAGGGGGCAAATACGGTGAGCAGTTCTTC
>14|TRBV6-1|-|TRBJ1-1|few
CASSDQGLKTEAFF
TGTGCCAGCAGTGATCAGGGCTTAAAAACTGAAGCTTTCTTT
>13|TRBV15|-|TRBJ2-1|-
CATSRGVEQEQFF
TGTGCCACCAGCAGAGGGGTTGAACAGGAGCAGTTCTTC
>16|TRBV6-5|-|TRBJ2-3|-
CASNSRWTTSTDTQYF
TGTGCCAGCAACTCAAGGTGGACAACTAGCACAGATACGCAGTATTTT
>11|TRBV2|-|TRBJ2-1|few
CASSEYLEQFF
TGTGCCAGCAGTGAATATCTGGAGCAGTTCTTC
>13|TRBV4-3|-|TRBJ1-2|many
CASSRGNNYGYTF
TGCGCCAGCAGCCGTGGGAATAACTATGGCTACACCTTC
>16|TRBV7-2|-|TRBJ2-3|few
CASSLAASLGTDTQYF
TGTGCCAGCAGCTTAGCGGCTAGTCTGGGGACAGATACGCAGTATTTT
>16|TRBV7-2|-|TRBJ2-2|-
CASSLFLGAGTGELFF
TGTGCCAGCAGCTTATTTCTGGGGGCAGGCACCGGGGAGCTGTTTTTT
>15|TRBV9|TRBD1|TRBJ1-5|many
CASSAGTGSGQPQHF
TGTGCCAGCAGCGCAGGGACAGGGAGCGGCCAGCCCCAGCATTTT
>15|TRBV6-2/TRBV6-3|-|TRBJ2-3|few
CASSPRESWTDTQYF
TGTGCCAGCAGTCCTCGAGAGTCGTGGACAGATACGCAGTATTTT
>14|TRBV20-1|TRBD2|TRBJ2-5|-
CSALASSGGGTQYF
TGCAGTGCTCTGGCGTCTAGCGGGGGAGGGACCCAGTACTTC
>14|TRBV10-3|-|TRBJ1-2|-
CAISESGAYYGYTF
TGTGCCATCAGTGAGTCGGGAGCTTATTATGGCTACACCTTC
>14|TRBV5-1|-|TRBJ1-2|-
CASSLSNRVQGYTF
TGCGCCAGCAGCTTGTCCAACAGGGTACAAGGCTACACCTTC
>12|TRBV10-1|-|TRBJ2-7|few
CASSEFRGEQYF
TGCGCCAGCAGTGAATTCCGGGGGGAGCAGTACTTC
>12|TRBV2|TRBD1|TRBJ1-6|many
CASRGTGSPLHF
TGTGCCAGCAGAGGGACAGGATCACCCCTCCACTTT
>16|TRBV6-6|TRBD2|TRBJ2-1|once
CASSSQLAGGPGEQFF
TGTGCCAGCAGCTCTCAACTAGCGGGGGGGCCTGGTGAGCAGTTCTTC
>15|TRBV12-3/TRBV12-4|TRBD1|TRBJ1-5|-
CASSGWTGGHQPQHF
TGTGCCAGCAGTGGTTGGACAGGGGGCCATCAGCCCCAGCATTTT